The clone carrying this TCR beta chain was found a few times. A much more abundant neighbour one base away suggests this may be a read error. This entry comes from a study of metastatic and nonmetastatic thyroid tumors. V was clipped by 8 bases and J by 2 bases, with 13 bases between them. The CDR3 sequence is 12 residues long. The germline gives CDR1 SQVTM, CDR2 ANQGSEA. Each patient came to thyroid surgery without any prior treatment (of any kind). In the authors' methods: Researchers built a distant-metastasis classifier for papillary thyroid cancer that drew on CDR3 differences across clinicopathological groups. TCRdb re-called clones from the PCR reads using MiXCR. It is TCRdb's table, rather than the study itself, that gives the V and J calls and clone size. The sample yields roughly 32,000 clones, around 7.4% seen once.

The sequence derives from a female donor with papillary thyroid cancer or a benign thyroid nodule (not recorded which). Some clones in this sample may be carry-over from other donors' samples. Source material: blood. The chain employs TRBV29-1 and TRBJ2-7; D perhaps matches TRBD1 (6 bases). The CDR3 loop reads CSSRGGTYEQYF. DNA for the CDR3: TGCAGCTCCAGGGGTGGAACCTACGAGCAGTACTTC.